This T cell receptor (beta chain) was identified in a study of blood T cell repertoires in COVID-19. Study details: There were acute and convalescent COVID-19 samples, and they came from the United States, Italy and Spain. T cells, B-cell-depleted T cells, or PBMCs provided the cDNA or gDNA that served as material.

Authors' methods: Estimated nucleated cell counts came from reference gene primer amplification. The data were produced by immunoSEQ multiplex PCR, yet TCRdb's version contains in-frame clones alone and is incomplete. V, J and clone size were drawn from that table, and D and trimming were deduced from the DNA. Among 12,000 or so clones, approximately 70% were seen once, and the ten largest hold 10%. This CDR3 contains 10 residues. Per germline, CDR1 LGHDT and CDR2 YNNKEL (reference sequence). This clone is medium-sized within its sample. The sequenced sample was peripheral blood. The source is a man aged 55-75 years with COVID-19, enrolled during active disease. The chain joins TRBV3-1 (or the pseudogene TRBV3-2) to TRBJ2-7, with D perhaps TRBD1 (6 bases). This CDR3 is CVHRDGEQYF. The CDR3 region has the DNA TGTGTTCACAGGGATGGCGAGCAGTACTTC.